This T cell receptor beta chain appears in the sequencing data of a study of monozygotic twins with inflammatory bowel disease (dated by TCRdb to between 2018 and 2021). Describing the broader study: The complete study included around 30 monozygotic twin pairs: 19 IBD-discordant Danish pairs and nine German pairs, of which four were IBD-concordant and five were IBD-discordant. The search for disease-associated traits relied mainly on comparing, within discordant pairs, IBD patients with their genetically identical healthy co-twins. Each individual had, on average, about 151 000 unique TCRalpha sequences and 181 000 unique TCRbeta sequences available for analysis. General study outcomes and caveats: A decrease in TCRbeta repertoire diversity, as measured by inverse Simpson index, was observed in IBD patients compared with their healthy co-twins. No difference in repertoire similarity was observed between concordant and discordant twins, possibly owing to limited statistical power. Different T cell subtypes could not be distinguished in the analysis. Because patients were on differing immunosuppressive treatments, the repertoires may have picked up extra background noise and inter-individual variability. The results gave no support for a single strong signal or clonotype linked to IBD. Fewer clonotypes were shared with other individuals by IBD patients than by healthy twins, most markedly in patients showing signs of disease activity.

The protocol used for the library was 5' RACE. For each TCR library, around 4,000 ng of total RNA was used. For each sample, cDNA synthesis was carried out in eight separate reactions using SMARTScribe reverse transcriptase. During cDNA synthesis, template switching introduced unique molecular identifiers that contained a 6-nucleotide sample barcode. Amplification of TCRalpha and TCRbeta cDNA involved two nested PCRs of 16 and 9 cycles, and each PCR was followed by bead purification. Before amplification, the cDNA was treated with uracil DNA-glycosylase and purified using the QIAquick PCR purification kit. In the second PCR, Illumina TruSeq-compatible adapters and sample-specific barcodes were added. TapeStation and Qubit were used to check library quality and concentration, and approximately 5.4 ng of each library was pooled. Pooled libraries were sequenced on an Illumina HiSeq2500 single-index Rapid Run with 2 x 100 bp reads and custom sequencing primers. As for the original processing: PCR and sequencing errors were corrected by UMI-based consensus assembly using MiGEC version 1.2.6. MiXCR version 2.1.1 handled V(D)J alignment, clonotype assembly and CDR3 extraction. Normalisation of gene usage, clonotype sharing and MAIT/NKT TCR abundance was achieved by analysing the top 1000, 10 000 and 20 000 clonotypes per sample. After downsampling to 27 000 UMIs, diversity was calculated as the inverse Simpson index using the vegan R package. Paired Mann-Whitney U tests were applied to discordant twin pairs, with Benjamini-Hochberg correction for multiple testing. The reads, reprocessed by TCRdb, yield one row per CDR3 protein sequence and no DNA. What appears here as the V and J calls and clone size reflects TCRdb's work, not the paper's. The sample table records 300,000 to 350,000 distinct CDR3 sequences. The top ten clones comprise approximately 2% of the sample.

Taken from cysteine to phenylalanine, the CDR3 has 15 residues. The DNA is unrecorded. CDR1 WSHSY and CDR2 SAAADI were looked up in the germline V gene. On this clonotype itself: The antigen it recognizes is unknown.

From each donor, an approximately 2.5 ml peripheral blood sample was drawn into PAXgene tubes and stored at -80 degrees C. Total RNA was isolated from whole blood with the PAXgene blood miRNA kit on an automated QIAcube, without T cell sorting. Peripheral blood from monozygotic twin pairs, either concordant or discordant for inflammatory bowel disease, underwent deep TCRalpha and TCRbeta repertoire profiling that used unique molecular barcoding. Smoking habits were recorded for all twin pairs, and individuals were classified as current, former or never smokers. This clonotype was obtained from a human donor with ulcerative colitis or Crohn's disease, or a healthy co-twin of an affected twin (not recorded which). Sequencing was performed on blood. The V and J genes are TRBV10-2 and TRBJ2-5; no DNA is available, so the TRBD1 call from TCRdb remains unchecked. CDR3 reads: CASGTGRYGQETQYF.